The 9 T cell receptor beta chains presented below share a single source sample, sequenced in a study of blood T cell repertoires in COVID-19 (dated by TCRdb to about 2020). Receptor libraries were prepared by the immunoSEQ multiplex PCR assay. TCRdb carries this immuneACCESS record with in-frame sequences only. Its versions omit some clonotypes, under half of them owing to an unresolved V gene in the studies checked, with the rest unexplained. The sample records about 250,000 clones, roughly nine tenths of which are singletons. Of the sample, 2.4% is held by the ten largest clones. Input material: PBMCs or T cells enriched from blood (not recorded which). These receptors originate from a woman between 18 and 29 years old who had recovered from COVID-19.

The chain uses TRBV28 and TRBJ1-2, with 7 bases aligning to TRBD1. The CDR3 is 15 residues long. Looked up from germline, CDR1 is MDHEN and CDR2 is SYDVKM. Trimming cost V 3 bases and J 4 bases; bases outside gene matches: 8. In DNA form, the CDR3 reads TGTGCCAGCAGTTTCAGGGGGGCGACTTTCTATGGCTACACCTTC. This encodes CASSFRGATFYGYTF.

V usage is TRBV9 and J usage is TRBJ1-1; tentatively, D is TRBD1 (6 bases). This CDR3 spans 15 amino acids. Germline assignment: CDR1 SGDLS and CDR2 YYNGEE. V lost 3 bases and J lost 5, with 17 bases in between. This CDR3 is CASSAGAGEGTEAFF. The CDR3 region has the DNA TGTGCCAGCAGCGCCGGGGCAGGGGAAGGGACTGAAGCTTTCTTT.

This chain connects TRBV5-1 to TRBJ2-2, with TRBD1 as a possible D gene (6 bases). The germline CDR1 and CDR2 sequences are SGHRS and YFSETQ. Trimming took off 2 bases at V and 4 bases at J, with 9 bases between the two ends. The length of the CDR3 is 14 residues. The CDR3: CASSFTGSTGELFF. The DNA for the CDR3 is TGCGCCAGCAGCTTCACAGGGAGCACCGGGGAGCTGTTTTTT.

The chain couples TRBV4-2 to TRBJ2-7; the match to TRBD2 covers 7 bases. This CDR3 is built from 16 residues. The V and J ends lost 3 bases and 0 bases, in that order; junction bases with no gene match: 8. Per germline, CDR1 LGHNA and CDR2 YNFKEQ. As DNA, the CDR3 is TGTGCCAGCAGCCATCCGCCCGGGACTAACTCCTACGAGCAGTACTTC. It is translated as CASSHPPGTNSYEQYF.

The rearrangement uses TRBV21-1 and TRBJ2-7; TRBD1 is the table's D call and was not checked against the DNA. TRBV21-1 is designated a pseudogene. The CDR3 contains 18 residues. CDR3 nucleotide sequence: TGTGCCAGCAGCAAAGGGTCTCAAGGCAGGGGTAGGCCCTACGAGCAGTACTTC. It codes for CASSKGSQGRGRPYEQYF.

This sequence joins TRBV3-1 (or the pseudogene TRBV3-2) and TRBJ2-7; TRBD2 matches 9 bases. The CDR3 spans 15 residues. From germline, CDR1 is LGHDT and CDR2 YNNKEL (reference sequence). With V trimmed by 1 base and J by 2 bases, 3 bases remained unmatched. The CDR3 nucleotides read TGTGCCAGCAGCCAAGGGCTAGCGGGGACCTACGAGCAGTACTTC. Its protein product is CASSQGLAGTYEQYF.

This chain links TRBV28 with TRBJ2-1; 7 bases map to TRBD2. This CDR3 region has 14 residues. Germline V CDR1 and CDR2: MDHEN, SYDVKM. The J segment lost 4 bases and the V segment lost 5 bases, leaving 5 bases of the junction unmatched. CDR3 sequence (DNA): TGTGCCAGCAGTATTAGCGGGCGATACAATGAGCAGTTCTTC. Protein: CASSISGRYNEQFF.

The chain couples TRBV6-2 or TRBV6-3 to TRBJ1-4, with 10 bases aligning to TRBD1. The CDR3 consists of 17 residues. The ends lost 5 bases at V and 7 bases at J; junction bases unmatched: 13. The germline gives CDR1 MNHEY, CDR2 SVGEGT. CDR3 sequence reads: CASSHPGRDRGVEKLFF. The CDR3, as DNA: TGTGCCAGCAGTCACCCCGGACGGGACAGGGGCGTTGAAAAACTGTTTTTT.

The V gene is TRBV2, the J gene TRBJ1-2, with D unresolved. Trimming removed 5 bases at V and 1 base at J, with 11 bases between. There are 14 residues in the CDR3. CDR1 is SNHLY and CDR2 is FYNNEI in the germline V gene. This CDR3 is CASSWGAGNYGYTF. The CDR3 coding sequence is TGTGCCAGCAGTTGGGGAGCGGGTAACTATGGCTACACCTTC.